This T cell receptor (beta chain) emerged from a study of T cell responses to AZD1222 COVID-19 vaccine. The wider study: Timing groups of about 4 and about 12 weeks for second doses were pooled.

This clone was seen more than once but under ten times. What it binds is not known. TCRdb's copy holds only in-frame clones and misses some; the assay was immunoSEQ multiplex PCR. The profile shows around 250,000 clones, about 92% of them singletons. General study findings and limits: The span of vaccine-associated CD4 TCRs extended across spike, with dominance at 160-218 and 743-854. Repertoires were sampled only after the peak T cell response.

This TCR was recovered from an adult in good health. The specimen was peripheral blood, collected on day 0 of AZD1222 vaccination.

The CDR3 region has the DNA TGTGCCAGCGTCGCTTCCGGGACCACCTACGAGCAGTACTTC. It codes for CASVASGTTYEQYF. The chain has TRBV5-6 and TRBJ2-7, with D possibly called TRBD1 or TRBD2 (5 bases each). V was trimmed by 7 bases and J by 2 bases, leaving 16 bases between them. CDR1 SGHDT and CDR2 YYEEEE come from the germline V gene. CDR3 size: 14 residues.